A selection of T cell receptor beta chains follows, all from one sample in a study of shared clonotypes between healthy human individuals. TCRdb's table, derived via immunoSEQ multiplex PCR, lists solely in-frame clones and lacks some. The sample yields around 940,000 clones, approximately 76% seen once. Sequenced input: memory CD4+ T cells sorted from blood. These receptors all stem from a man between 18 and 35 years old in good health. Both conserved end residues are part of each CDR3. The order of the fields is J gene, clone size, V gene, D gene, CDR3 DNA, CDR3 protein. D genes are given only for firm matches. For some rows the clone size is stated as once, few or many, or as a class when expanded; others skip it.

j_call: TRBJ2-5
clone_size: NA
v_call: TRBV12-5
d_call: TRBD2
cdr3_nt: TGTGCTAGTGGTTTGGGGCAACTAGCGGGATTACAAGAGACCCAGTACTTC
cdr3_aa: CASGLGQLAGLQETQYF

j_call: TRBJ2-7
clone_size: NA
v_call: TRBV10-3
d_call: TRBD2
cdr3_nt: TGTGCCATCAGACTAGCGGGAGGTTACGAGCAGTACTTC
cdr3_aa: CAIRLAGGYEQYF

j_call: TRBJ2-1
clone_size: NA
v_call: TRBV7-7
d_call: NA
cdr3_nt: TGTGCTAGCAGCTTAGTAGTAGCAAATGAGCAGTTCTTC
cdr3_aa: CASSLVVANEQFF

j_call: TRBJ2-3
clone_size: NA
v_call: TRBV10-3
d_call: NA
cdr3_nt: TGTGCCATATCGGGGGCCGACATCACAGATACGCAGTATTTT
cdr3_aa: CAISGADITDTQYF

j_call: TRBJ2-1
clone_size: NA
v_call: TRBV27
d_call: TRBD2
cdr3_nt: TGTGCCAGCAGTCCCCTCTTTGGGACTAGCTTCTACAATGAGCAGTTCTTC
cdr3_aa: CASSPLFGTSFYNEQFF

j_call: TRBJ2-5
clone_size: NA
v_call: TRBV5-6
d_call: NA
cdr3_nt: TGTGCCAGCAGCTGGACGGGAAAAGAGACCCAGTACTTC
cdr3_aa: CASSWTGKETQYF

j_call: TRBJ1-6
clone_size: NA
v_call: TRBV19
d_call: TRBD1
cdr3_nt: TGTGCCAGTAGTTATAGGACAGGGATTAATTCACCCCTCCACTTT
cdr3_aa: CASSYRTGINSPLHF

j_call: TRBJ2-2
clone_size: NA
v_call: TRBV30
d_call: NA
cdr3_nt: TGTGCCTGGAGTTCTCGACACAGGAACACCGGGGAGCTGTTTTTT
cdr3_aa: CAWSSRHRNTGELFF

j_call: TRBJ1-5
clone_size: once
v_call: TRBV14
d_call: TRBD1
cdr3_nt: TGTGCCAGCAGCCAAGATAGGGGACAGGGGAGCAATCAGCCCCAGCATTTT
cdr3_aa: CASSQDRGQGSNQPQHF

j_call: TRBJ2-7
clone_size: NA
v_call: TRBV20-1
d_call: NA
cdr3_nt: TGCAGTGCGACAGGCTCCTACGAGCAGTACTTC
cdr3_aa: CSATGSYEQYF

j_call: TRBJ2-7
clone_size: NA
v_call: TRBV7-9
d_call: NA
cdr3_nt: TGTGCCAGCAGCCTTCCTGGGGGCGAGCAGTACTTC
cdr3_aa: CASSLPGGEQYF

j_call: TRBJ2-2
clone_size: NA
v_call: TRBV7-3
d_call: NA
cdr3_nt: TGTGCCAGCAGTCTGGAGACCGGGGAGCTGTTTTTT
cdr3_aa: CASSLETGELFF

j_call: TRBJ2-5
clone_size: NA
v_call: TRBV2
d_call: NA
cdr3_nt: TGTGCCAGCAGTGAATCCCCGACGGGAGAGACCCAGTACTTC
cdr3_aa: CASSESPTGETQYF

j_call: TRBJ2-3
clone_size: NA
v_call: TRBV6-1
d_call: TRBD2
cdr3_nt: TGTGCCAGCAGTGAAATCGCGTCGGGACTAGCGAGGGATACGCAGTATTTT
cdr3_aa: CASSEIASGLARDTQYF

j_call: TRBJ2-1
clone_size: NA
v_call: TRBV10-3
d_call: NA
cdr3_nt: TGTGCCATCAGTGATGGCATATCCGATGAGCAGTTCTTC
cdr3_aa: CAISDGISDEQFF

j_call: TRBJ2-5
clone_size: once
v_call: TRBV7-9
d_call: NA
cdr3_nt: TGTGCCAGTAACAGGGAAGAGACCCAGTACTTC
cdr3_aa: CASNREETQYF

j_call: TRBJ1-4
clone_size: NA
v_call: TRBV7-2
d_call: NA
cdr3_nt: TGTGCCAGCAGCCCCGGCTCCCCGGGAAAACTGTTTTTT
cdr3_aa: CASSPGSPGKLFF

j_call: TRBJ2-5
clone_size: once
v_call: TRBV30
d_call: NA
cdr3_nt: TGTGCCTGGAGCGGGACCCAAGAGACCCAGTACTTC
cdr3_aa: CAWSGTQETQYF

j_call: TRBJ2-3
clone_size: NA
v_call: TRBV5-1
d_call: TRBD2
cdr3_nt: TGCGCCAGCAGGCCGAGACTAGCCAGCACAGATACGCAGTATTTT
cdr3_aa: CASRPRLASTDTQYF

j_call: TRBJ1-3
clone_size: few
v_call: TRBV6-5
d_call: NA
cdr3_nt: TGTGCCAGCAGTTACGGGCGCAACTCTGGAAACACCATATATTTT
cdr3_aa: CASSYGRNSGNTIYF